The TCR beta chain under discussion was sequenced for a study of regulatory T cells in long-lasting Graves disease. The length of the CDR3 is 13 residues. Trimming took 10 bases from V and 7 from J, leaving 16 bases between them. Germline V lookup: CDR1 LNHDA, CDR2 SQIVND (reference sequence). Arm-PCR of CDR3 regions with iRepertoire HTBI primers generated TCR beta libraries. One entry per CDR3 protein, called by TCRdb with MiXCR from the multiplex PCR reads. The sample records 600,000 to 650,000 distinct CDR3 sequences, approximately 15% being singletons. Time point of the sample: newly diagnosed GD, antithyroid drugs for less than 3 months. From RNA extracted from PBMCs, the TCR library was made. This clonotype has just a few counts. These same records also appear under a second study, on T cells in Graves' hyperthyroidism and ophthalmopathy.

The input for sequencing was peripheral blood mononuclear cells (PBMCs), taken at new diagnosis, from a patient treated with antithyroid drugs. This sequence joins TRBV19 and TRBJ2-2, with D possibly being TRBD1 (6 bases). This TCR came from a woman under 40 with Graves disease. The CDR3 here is CATALQGIGELFF. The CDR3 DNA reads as TGTGCCACCGCACTACAGGGCATCGGGGAGCTGTTTTTT.